The source of this T cell receptor beta chain is a study of blood T cell repertoires in COVID-19. Across the whole study: Specimens from acute and convalescent COVID-19 originated in the United States, Italy and Spain.

V was cut by 4 bases and J by 8 bases, with 24 bases left in between. The CDR3 spans 17 residues. The germline CDR1 and CDR2 sequences are SGDLS and YYNGEE. Sequencing was performed with immunoSEQ multiplex PCR; in TCRdb, only in-frame clones are kept and a portion is missing. The repertoire holds 300,000 to 400,000 clones, with around 87% as singletons. The receptor comes from a woman in her thirties with acute COVID-19. The chain links TRBV9 to TRBJ1-4; possibly TRBD1 for D (6 bases). Sequenced sample: PBMCs or T cells enriched from blood (not recorded which). DNA for the CDR3: TGTGCCAGCAGCCCCCCTGTTAGAGGGGGAGAAAGGGAAAAACTGTTTTTT. It codes for CASSPPVRGGEREKLFF.